The clone carrying this T cell receptor beta chain showed up many times. What it recognizes is unknown. The data derive from a study of blood T cells in healthy people across ages. Together with a sample-barcoded 5' primer, a J-beta primer mix was included in a second PCR lasting about 6 to 11 cycles. TCRdb used MiXCR to reprocess the 5' RACE reads, holding one entry per CDR3 protein. The sample records hundreds of thousands of distinct CDR3 sequences, around 38% being singletons. General observations from the study: Long-lived and aged donors differed, with more naive CD4+ cells and higher diversity in the long-lived. Across the age range, TCR beta diversity per million T cells fell in a roughly linear way. The authors considered diversity estimates from one million T cells to be underestimates.

From germline, CDR1 is SQVTM and CDR2 ANQGSEA. The CDR3 is made up of 15 amino acids. After removal of 5 bases from V and 7 bases from J, the junction contained 16 bases not matched to a gene. The J gene is TRBJ2-5, the V gene TRBV29-1, with 7 bases aligning to TRBD2. The sequencing sample was made of blood. The TCR comes from an elderly man in good health. Here the CDR3 reads CSVSGTPNVVWTQYF. The CDR3 region has the DNA TGCAGCGTTAGCGGGACGCCGAATGTAGTTTGGACCCAGTACTTC.